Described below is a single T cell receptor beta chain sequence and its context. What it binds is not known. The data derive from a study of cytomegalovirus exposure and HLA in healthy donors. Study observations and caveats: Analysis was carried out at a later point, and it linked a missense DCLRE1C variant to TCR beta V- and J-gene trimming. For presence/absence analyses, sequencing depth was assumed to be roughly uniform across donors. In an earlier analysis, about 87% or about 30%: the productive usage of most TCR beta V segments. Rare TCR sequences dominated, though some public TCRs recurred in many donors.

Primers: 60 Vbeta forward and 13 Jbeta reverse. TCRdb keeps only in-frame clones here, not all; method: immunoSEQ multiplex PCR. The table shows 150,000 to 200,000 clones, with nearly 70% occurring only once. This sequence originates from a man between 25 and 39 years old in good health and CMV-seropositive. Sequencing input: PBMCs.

The CDR3 coding sequence is TGTGCCAGCAGCCGTCCCGGGACTCCACCCCAGCATTTT. Translated: CASSRPGTPPQHF. The chain carries TRBV11-2 and TRBJ1-5, with D perhaps TRBD1 (5 bases). The CDR3 is 13 residues long. Germline CDR1 and CDR2: SGHAT and FQNNGV. V was shortened by 5 bases and J by 10 bases, with 15 bases between the two germline ends.